This T cell receptor (beta chain) stems from a study of T cells after somatic rescue of genetic block. Assay: immunoSEQ multiplex PCR; the TCRdb copy retains only in-frame clones and omits some. In the table there are approximately 58,000 clones, 95% to 96% of which are singletons. The CDR3 loop spans 10 amino acids. V was cut by 4 bases and J by 5 bases, with 3 bases left in between. Germline lookup yields CDR1 SNHLY and CDR2 FYNNEI. This clone turned up a few times. The clonotype originates from a child less than two years old. The chain has TRBV2 and TRBJ2-7; no firm D call. The sample taken for sequencing was peripheral blood mononuclear cells (PBMCs). The CDR3 loop is CASSVHEQYF. DNA of the CDR3: TGTGCCAGCAGTGTTCACGAGCAGTACTTC. Looking up the rest from reference TRBV2 and TRBJ2-7 gives the full variable domain: EPEVTQTPSHQVTQMGQEVILRCVPISNHLYFYWYRQILGQKVEFLVSFYNNEISEKSEIFDDQFSVERPDGSNFTLKIRSTKLEDSAMYFCASSVHEQYFGPGTRLTVT.